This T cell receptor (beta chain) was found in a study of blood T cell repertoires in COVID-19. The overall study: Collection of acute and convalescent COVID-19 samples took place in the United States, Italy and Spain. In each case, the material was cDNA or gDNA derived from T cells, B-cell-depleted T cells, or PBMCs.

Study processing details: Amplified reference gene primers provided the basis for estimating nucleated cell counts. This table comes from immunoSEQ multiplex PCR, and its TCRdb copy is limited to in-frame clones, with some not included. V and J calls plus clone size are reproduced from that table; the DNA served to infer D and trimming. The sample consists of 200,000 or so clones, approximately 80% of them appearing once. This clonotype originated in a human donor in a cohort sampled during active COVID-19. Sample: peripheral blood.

CDR3 region: CASSLGLAEQTQYF. DNA of the CDR3: TGTGCCAGCAGCTTGGGACTAGCGGAGCAGACCCAGTACTTC. This chain uses TRBV5-4 with TRBJ2-5; 9 nucleotides line up with TRBD2. The CDR3 covers 14 residues. From germline, CDR1 is SGHNT and CDR2 YYREEE (reference sequence). J gave up 6 bases and V 0 bases, and 3 bases lay outside the gene matches.